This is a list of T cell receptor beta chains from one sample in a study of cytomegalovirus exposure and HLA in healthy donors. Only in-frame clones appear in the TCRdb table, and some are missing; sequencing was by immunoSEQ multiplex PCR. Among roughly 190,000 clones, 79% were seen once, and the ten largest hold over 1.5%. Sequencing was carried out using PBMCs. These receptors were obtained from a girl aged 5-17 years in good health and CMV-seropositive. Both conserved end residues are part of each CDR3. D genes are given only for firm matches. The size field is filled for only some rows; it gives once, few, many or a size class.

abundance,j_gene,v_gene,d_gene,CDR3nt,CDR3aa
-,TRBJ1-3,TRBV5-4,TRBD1,TGTGCCAGCAGCATTACAGGGGGCGCTTCTGGAAACACCATATATTTT,CASSITGGASGNTIYF
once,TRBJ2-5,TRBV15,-,TGTGCCACCAGCAGAGAAGATGAGACAGTTCAAGAGACCCAGTACTTC,CATSREDETVQETQYF
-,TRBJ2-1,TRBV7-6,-,TGTGCCAGCAGCTTAGGGGGGGGGCAGGTTGAGCAGTTCTTC,CASSLGGGQVEQFF
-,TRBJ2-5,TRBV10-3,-,TGTGCCATCCCTGAGACGGGGGGCTCGGAGACCCAGTACTTC,CAIPETGGSETQYF
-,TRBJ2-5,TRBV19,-,TGTGCCAGTAGCCCTGGACAGCCCCAAGAGACCCAGTACTTC,CASSPGQPQETQYF
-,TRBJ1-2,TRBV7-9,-,TGTGCCAGCAGCCGTTTGGAGGGCGGCTATGGCTACACCTTC,CASSRLEGGYGYTF
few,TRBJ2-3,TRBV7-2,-,TGTGCCAGCAGCTTAGGGGACTCCACCGTGGCGCAGTATTTT,CASSLGDSTVAQYF
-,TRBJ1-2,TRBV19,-,TGTGCCAGTAGTCAAGACAGGAAAGCTGACTATGGCTACACCTTC,CASSQDRKADYGYTF
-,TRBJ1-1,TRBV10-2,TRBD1,TGCGCCAGCAGACTGACAGGGTCGAACACTGAAGCTTTCTTT,CASRLTGSNTEAFF
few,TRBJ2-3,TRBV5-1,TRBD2,TGCGCCAGCAGCTTTGGGGGGCGGGGGGTCACAGATACGCAGTATTTT,CASSFGGRGVTDTQYF
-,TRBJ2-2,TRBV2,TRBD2,TGTGCCAGCAGACACGGACTAGCGGGGGGGCCAGGCACCGGGGAGCTGTTTTTT,CASRHGLAGGPGTGELFF
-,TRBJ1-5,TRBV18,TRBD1,TGTGCCAGCTCACCGGCCAGGGGGGATCCCAATCAGCCCCAGCATTTT,CASSPARGDPNQPQHF
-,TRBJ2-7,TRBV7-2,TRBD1,TGTGCCAGCAGCACTCAGGGGGTGTTCGAGCAGTACTTC,CASSTQGVFEQYF
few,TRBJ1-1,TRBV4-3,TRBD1,TGCGCCAGCAGCCAAGATGGACAGGGGAAAACTGAAGCTTTCTTT,CASSQDGQGKTEAFF
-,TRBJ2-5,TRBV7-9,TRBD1,TGTGCCAGCAGCTGGATGACAGGGGGGAGTCAAGAGACCCAGTACTTC,CASSWMTGGSQETQYF
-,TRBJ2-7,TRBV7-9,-,TGTGCCAGCAGCGATCGGGAGGGGGCAGGGGAGCAGTACTTC,CASSDREGAGEQYF
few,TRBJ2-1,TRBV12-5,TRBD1,TGTGCTAGTGGTTTGCAACCTACAGGGGGGACTTACAATGAGCAGTTCTTC,CASGLQPTGGTYNEQFF
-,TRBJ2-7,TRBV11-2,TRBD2,TGTGCCAGCAGCTTAGTCCCGGCGGGGGGTTCCGAGCAGTACTTC,CASSLVPAGGSEQYF
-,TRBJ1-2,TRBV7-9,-,TGTGCCAGCAGCTTAGGTATAGCTAACTATGGCTACACCTTC,CASSLGIANYGYTF